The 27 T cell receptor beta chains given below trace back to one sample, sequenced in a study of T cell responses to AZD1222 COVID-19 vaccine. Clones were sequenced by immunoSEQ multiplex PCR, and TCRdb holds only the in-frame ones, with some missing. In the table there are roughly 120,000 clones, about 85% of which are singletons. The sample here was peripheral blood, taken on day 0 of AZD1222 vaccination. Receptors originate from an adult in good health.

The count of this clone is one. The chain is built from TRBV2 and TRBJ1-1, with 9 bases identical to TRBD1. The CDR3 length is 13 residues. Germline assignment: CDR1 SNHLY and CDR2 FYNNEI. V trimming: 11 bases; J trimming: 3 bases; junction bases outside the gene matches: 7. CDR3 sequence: CAFHRGRDTEAFF. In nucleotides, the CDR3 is TGTGCCTTTCACAGGGGGCGAGACACTGAAGCTTTCTTT.

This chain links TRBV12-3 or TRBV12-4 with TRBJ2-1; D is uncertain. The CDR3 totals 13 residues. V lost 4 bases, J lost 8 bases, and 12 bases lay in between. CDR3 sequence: CASSWLSSDEQFF. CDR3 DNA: TGTGCCAGCAGTTGGCTTAGCTCGGATGAGCAGTTCTTC.

The CDR3 DNA reads TGTGCCAGCAGTTACCGGGCCGGGGGTGGTGCACTAGATACGCAGTATTTT. Translating it yields CASSYRAGGGALDTQYF. J is TRBJ2-3 and V is TRBV6-2 or TRBV6-3; possible D gene TRBD2, 6 bases. CDR1 MNHEY and CDR2 SVGEGT come from the germline V gene. V lost 2 bases and J lost 5, with 20 bases in between. This CDR3 has 17 amino acids.

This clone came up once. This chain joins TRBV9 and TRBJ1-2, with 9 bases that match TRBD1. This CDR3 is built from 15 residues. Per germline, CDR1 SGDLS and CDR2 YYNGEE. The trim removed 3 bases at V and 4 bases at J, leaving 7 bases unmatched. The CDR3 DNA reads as TGTGCCAGCAGCGCCTGGACAGGGGCCGGCTATGGCTACACCTTC. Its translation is CASSAWTGAGYGYTF.

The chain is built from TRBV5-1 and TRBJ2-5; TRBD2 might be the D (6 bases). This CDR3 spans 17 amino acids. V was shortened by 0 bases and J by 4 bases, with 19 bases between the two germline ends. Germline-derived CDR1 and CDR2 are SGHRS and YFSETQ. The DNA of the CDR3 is TGCGCCAGCAGCTTGGAGGTGGCGACAAGGAGGGTAGAGACCCAGTACTTC. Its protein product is CASSLEVATRRVETQYF.

The CDR3 sequence is CASSPGGPEQYF. The CDR3 region has the DNA TGTGCCAGCAGCCCGGGGGGTCCCGAGCAGTACTTC. The V and J genes are TRBV28 and TRBJ2-7, with 7 bases matching TRBD2. The CDR3 runs 12 residues. Per the germline V gene, CDR1 is MDHEN and CDR2 is SYDVKM. Germline trimming cut 6 bases from V and 6 bases from J; bases unmatched to any gene: 5.

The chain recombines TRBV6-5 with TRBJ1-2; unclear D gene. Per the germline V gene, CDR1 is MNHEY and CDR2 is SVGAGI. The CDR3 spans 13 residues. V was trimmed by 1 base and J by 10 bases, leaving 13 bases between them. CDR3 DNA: TGTGCCAGCAGTTACTTGTCAGAAAGGGTCTACACCTTC. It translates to CASSYLSERVYTF.

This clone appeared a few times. The CDR3 DNA sequence: TGTGCCAGCAGTGAATTAGCGGGACTCACCGGGGAGCTGTTTTTT. Translation gives CASSELAGLTGELFF. This sequence joins TRBV2 and TRBJ2-2; 8 bases line up with TRBD2. CDR1 and CDR2 (germline): SNHLY, FYNNEI. Trimming removed 2 bases from V and 4 bases from J; junction bases left unmatched: 3. This CDR3 is 15 amino acids long.

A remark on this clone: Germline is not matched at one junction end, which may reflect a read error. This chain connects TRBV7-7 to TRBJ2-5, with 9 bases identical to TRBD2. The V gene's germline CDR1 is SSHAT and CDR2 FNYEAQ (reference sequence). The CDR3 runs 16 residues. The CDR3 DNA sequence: TGTGCTAGCAGCTCAGGTGGTAGCGGGGGCCAAGAGACCCAGTACTTC. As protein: CASSSGGSGGQETQYF.

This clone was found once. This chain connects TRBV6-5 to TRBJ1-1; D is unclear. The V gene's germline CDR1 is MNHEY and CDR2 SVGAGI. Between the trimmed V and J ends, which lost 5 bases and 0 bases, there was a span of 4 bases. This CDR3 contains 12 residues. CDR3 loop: CASSIMNTEAFF. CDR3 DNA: TGTGCCAGCAGTATTATGAACACTGAAGCTTTCTTT.

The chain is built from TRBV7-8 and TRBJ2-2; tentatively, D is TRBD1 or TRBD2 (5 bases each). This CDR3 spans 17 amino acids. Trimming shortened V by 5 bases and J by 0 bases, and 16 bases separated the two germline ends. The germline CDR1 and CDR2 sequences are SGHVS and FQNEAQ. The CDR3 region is CASSLRPGTANTGELFF. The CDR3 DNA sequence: TGTGCCAGCAGCCTTCGCCCCGGGACGGCGAACACCGGGGAGCTGTTTTTT.

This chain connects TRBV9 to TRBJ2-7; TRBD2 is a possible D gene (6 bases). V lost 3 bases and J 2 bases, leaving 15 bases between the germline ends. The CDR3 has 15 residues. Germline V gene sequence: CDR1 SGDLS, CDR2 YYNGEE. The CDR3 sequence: CASSATQTSTYEQYF. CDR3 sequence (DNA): TGTGCCAGCAGCGCCACGCAGACTAGTACCTACGAGCAGTACTTC.

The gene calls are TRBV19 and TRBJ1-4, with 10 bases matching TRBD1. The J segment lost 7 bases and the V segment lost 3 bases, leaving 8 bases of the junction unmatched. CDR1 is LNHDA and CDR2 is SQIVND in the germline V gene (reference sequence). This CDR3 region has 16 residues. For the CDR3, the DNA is TGTGCCAGTAGTATGCTCCCGGGACAGGGGAGTGAAAAACTGTTTTTT. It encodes CASSMLPGQGSEKLFF.

CDR3 loop: CASSETAPYEQYF. For the CDR3, the DNA is TGCGCCAGCAGTGAGACGGCCCCCTACGAGCAGTACTTC. The chain uses TRBV10-2 and TRBJ2-7; no clear D gene. This CDR3 spans 13 amino acids. V lost 2 bases to trimming and J lost 2 bases, with 7 bases between them. Germline V lookup: CDR1 WSHSY, CDR2 SAAADI.

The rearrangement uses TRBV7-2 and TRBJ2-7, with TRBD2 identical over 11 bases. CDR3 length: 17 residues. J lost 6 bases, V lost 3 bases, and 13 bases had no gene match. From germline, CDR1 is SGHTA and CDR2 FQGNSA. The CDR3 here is CASSFSDSGGARGEQYF. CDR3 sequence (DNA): TGTGCCAGCAGCTTCAGCGATAGCGGGGGGGCTAGGGGCGAGCAGTACTTC. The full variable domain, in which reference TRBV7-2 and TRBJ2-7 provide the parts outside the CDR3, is GAGVSQSPSNKVTEKGKDVELRCDPISGHTALYWYRQSLGQGLEFLIYFQGNSAPDKSGLPSDRFSAERTGGSVSTLTIQRTQQEDSAVYLCASSFSDSGGARGEQYFGPGTRLTVT.

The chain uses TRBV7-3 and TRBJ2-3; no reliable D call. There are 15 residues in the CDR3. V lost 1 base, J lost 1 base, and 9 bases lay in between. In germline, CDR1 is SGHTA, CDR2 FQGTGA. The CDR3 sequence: CASSLSSGRTDTQYF. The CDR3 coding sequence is TGTGCCAGCAGCTTAAGTTCTGGGCGCACAGATACGCAGTATTTT.

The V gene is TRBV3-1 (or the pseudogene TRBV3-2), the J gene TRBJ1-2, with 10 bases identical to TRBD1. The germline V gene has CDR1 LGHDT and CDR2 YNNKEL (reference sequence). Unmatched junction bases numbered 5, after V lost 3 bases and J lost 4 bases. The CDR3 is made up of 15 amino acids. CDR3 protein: CASSQTGGAGYGYTF. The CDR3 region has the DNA TGTGCCAGCAGCCAGACAGGGGGCGCAGGCTATGGCTACACCTTC.

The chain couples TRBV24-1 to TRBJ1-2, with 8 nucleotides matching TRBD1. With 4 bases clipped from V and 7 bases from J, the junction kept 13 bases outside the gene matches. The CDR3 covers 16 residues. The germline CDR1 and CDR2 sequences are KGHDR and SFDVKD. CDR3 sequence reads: CATSDPSTGEFGGYTF. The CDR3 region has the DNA TGTGCCACCAGTGACCCGTCGACAGGGGAGTTTGGTGGCTACACCTTC.

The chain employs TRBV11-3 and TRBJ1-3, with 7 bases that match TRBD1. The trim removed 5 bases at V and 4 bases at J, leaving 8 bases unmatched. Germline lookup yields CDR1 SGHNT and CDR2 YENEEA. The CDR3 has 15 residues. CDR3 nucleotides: TGTGCCAGCAGCCTCGACAGGGACCTCGGAAACACCATATATTTT. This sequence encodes CASSLDRDLGNTIYF.

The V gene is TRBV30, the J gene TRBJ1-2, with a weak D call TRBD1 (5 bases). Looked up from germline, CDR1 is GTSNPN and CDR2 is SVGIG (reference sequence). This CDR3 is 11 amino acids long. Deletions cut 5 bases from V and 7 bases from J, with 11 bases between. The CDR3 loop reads CAWVRASGYTF. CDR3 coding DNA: TGTGCCTGGGTCAGGGCTTCTGGCTACACCTTC.

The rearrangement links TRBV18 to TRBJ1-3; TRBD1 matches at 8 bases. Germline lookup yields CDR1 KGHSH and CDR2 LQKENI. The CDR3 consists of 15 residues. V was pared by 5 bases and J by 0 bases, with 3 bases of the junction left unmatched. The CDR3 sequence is CASSSGTGSGNTIYF. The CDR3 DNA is TGTGCCAGCTCATCCGGGACAGGCTCTGGAAACACCATATATTTT.

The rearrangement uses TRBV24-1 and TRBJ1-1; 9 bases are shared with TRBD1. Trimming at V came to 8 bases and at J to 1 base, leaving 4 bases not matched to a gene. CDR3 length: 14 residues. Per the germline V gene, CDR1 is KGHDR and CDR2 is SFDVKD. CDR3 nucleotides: TGTGCCACCACATCGGGACAGGGGAACACTGAAGCTTTCTTT. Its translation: CATTSGQGNTEAFF.

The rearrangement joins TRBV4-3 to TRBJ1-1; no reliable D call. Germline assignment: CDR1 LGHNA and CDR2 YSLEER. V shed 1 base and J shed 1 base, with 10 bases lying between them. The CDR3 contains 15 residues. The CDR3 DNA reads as TGCGCCAGCAGCCAAGGGTACATCGGGAACACTGAAGCTTTCTTT. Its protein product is CASSQGYIGNTEAFF.

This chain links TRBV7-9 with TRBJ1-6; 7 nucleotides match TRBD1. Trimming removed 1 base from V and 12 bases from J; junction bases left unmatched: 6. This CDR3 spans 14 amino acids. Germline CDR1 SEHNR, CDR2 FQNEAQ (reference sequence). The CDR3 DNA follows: TGTGCCAGCAGCTTAGGACAGGGCAACGGACCCCTCCACTTT. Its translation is CASSLGQGNGPLHF.

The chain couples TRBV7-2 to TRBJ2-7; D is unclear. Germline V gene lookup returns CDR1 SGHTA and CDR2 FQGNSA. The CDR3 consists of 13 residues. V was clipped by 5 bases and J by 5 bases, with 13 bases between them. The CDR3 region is CASSIRANDEQYF. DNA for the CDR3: TGTGCCAGCAGCATCCGCGCCAATGACGAGCAGTACTTC.

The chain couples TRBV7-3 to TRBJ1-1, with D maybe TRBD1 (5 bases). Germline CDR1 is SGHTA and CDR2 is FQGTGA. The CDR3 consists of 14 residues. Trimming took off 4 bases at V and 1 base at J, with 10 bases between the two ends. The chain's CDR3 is CASSSQGGNTEAFF. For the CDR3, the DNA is TGTGCCAGCAGCTCCCAGGGAGGGAACACTGAAGCTTTCTTT.

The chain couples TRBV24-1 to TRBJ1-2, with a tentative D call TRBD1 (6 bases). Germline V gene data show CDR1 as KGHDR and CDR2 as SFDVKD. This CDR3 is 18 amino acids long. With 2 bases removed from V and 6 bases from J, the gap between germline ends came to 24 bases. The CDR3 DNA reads TGTGCCACCAGTGATTCGAGGCACAGGGCCGCCGGTGTTGATGGCTACACCTTC. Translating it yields CATSDSRHRAAGVDGYTF.